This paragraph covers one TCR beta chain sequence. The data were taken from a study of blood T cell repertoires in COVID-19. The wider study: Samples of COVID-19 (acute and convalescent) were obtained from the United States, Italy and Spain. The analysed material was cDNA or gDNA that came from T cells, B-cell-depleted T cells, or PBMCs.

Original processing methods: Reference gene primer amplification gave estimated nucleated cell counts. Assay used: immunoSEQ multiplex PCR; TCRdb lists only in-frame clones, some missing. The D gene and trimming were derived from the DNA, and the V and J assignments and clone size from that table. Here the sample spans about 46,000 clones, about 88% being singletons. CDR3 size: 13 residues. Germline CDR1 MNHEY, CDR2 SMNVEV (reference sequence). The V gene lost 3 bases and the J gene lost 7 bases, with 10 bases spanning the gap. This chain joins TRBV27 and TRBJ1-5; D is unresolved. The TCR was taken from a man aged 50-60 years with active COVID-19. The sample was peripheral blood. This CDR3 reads CASSLRARQPQHF. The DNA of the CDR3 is TGTGCCAGCAGTTTGAGGGCACGGCAGCCCCAGCATTTT.